Each of the 20 T cell receptor beta chains below was sequenced from the same sample in a study of OX40 agonist ivuxolimab in advanced cancers. Profiling relied on immunoSEQ multiplex PCR, and the TCRdb table lists in-frame clones only, not all of them. The sample holds tens of thousands of clones, about 89% seen once. The source was CD4+ or CD8+ T cells sorted from blood, collected in a trial of the OX40 agonist ivuxolimab. These receptor sequences come from an adult with an advanced solid tumor such as melanoma, head and neck, liver or kidney cancer.

This clone was recorded a few times. The V call is TRBV29-1, the J call TRBJ1-1; TRBD1 matches at 9 bases. The germline CDR1 and CDR2 sequences are SQVTM and ANQGSEA. This CDR3 contains 14 residues. The V and J ends lost 3 bases and 1 base, in that order; junction bases with no gene match: 3. The CDR3 here is CSVDTGQGNTEAFF. The CDR3 region has the DNA TGCAGCGTTGATACGGGACAGGGGAACACTGAAGCTTTCTTT.

The chain links TRBV28 to TRBJ1-1, with D perhaps TRBD1 (5 bases). The CDR3 covers 13 residues. Trimming pared 0 bases from V and 6 bases from J, leaving 8 bases between. CDR1 is MDHEN, CDR2 SYDVKM, per germline. DNA for the CDR3: TGTGCCAGCAGTTTATGGTTGACAGCTGAAGCTTTCTTT. Its translation is CASSLWLTAEAFF.

The V gene is TRBV7-2, the J gene TRBJ2-1; D ambiguous. The CDR3 has 17 amino acids. Trimming cost V 0 bases and J 7 bases, with 19 bases left between them. Germline V gene data show CDR1 as SGHTA and CDR2 as FQGNSA. The CDR3 reads CASSLARGVIIKNEQFF. The DNA of the CDR3 is TGTGCCAGCAGCTTAGCGAGAGGTGTAATAATAAAGAATGAGCAGTTCTTC.

The genes are TRBV5-5 and TRBJ1-1, with D uncertain. This CDR3 is 14 amino acids long. The germline V and J ends were trimmed by 4 bases and 8 bases, with 18 bases remaining between them. Germline-derived CDR1 and CDR2 are SGHKS and YYEKEE (reference sequence). This CDR3 is CASSLGPDEQEAFF. The CDR3 nucleotides read TGTGCCAGCAGCCTTGGACCGGATGAACAGGAAGCTTTCTTT.

J is TRBJ2-1 and V is TRBV20-1; no clear D gene. Per germline, CDR1 DFQATT and CDR2 SNEGSKA (reference sequence). Trimming shortened V by 3 bases and J by 4 bases, and 4 bases separated the two germline ends. The CDR3 contains 11 residues. CDR3 DNA sequence: TGCAGTGCTAGGGAATACAATGAGCAGTTCTTC. Amino acids: CSAREYNEQFF.

V and J are TRBV11-2 and TRBJ2-3; D ambiguous. This CDR3 region has 13 residues. Germline loops: CDR1 SGHAT, CDR2 FQNNGV. Trimming shortened V by 8 bases and J by 1 base, and 10 bases separated the two germline ends. This CDR3 reads CASPGQGTDTQYF. The CDR3 nucleotides are TGTGCCAGCCCGGGTCAGGGCACAGATACGCAGTATTTT.

This rearrangement joins TRBV2 to TRBJ1-6, with D perhaps matching TRBD1 (5 bases). The CDR3 extends over 15 amino acids. Germline lookup yields CDR1 SNHLY and CDR2 FYNNEI. Trimming cost V 3 bases and J 5 bases, with 11 bases left between them. CDR3 sequence reads: CASSDQGFNNSPLHF. As DNA, the CDR3 is TGTGCCAGCAGTGACCAGGGTTTTAATAATTCACCCCTCCACTTT. Using reference TRBV2 and TRBJ1-6 for the parts outside the CDR3, the full variable domain is EPEVTQTPSHQVTQMGQEVILRCVPISNHLYFYWYRQILGQKVEFLVSFYNNEISEKSEIFDDQFSVERPDGSNFTLKIRSTKLEDSAMYFCASSDQGFNNSPLHFGNGTRLTVT.

The genes are TRBV10-1 and TRBJ2-4; weak D call: TRBD2 (6 bases). The CDR3 has 17 residues. Per the germline V gene, CDR1 is WNHNN and CDR2 is SYGVQD (reference sequence). V was pared by 5 bases and J by 0 bases, with 17 bases between. This CDR3 reads CASSTHPGLLAKNIQYF. The CDR3 DNA reads TGCGCCAGCAGTACACACCCGGGACTTCTAGCCAAAAACATTCAGTACTTC.

V is TRBV16 and J is TRBJ1-3; D gene ambiguous. The CDR3 is 16 residues long. V lost 2 bases and J lost 0, with 11 bases in between. The germline gives CDR1 KGHSY, CDR2 FQNENV. The CDR3 reads CASSQVGRLSGNTIYF. The CDR3 nucleotides read TGTGCCAGCAGCCAAGTAGGACGGCTCTCTGGAAACACCATATATTTT.

V gene TRBV5-1 combines with J gene TRBJ2-5, with 8 bases lining up with TRBD1. V was pared by 4 bases and J by 3 bases, with 8 bases of the junction left unmatched. Germline V gene sequence: CDR1 SGHRS, CDR2 YFSETQ. The CDR3 is 15 amino acids. The CDR3 sequence: CASSPGTGGEETQYF. In DNA form, the CDR3 reads TGCGCCAGCAGCCCCGGGACAGGAGGGGAAGAGACCCAGTACTTC.

J is TRBJ1-3 and V is TRBV29-1; D call uncertain. Germline V gene sequence: CDR1 SQVTM, CDR2 ANQGSEA. The CDR3 contains 12 residues. The germline V and J ends were trimmed by 4 bases and 1 base, with 5 bases remaining between them. For the CDR3, the DNA is TGCAGCGTTGGGGGTTCTGGAAACACCATATATTTT. This codes for CSVGGSGNTIYF.

This chain connects TRBV6-5 to TRBJ1-4; D is possibly TRBD1 (5 bases). The germline V gene has CDR1 MNHEY and CDR2 SVGAGI. Trimming took 5 bases from V and 1 from J, leaving 11 bases between them. CDR3 length: 15 residues. The CDR3 sequence: CASSRQGITNEKLFF. The CDR3 region has the DNA TGTGCCAGCAGTCGTCAGGGAATAACTAATGAAAAACTGTTTTTT.

The chain employs TRBV29-1 and TRBJ2-1, with 9 bases fitting TRBD2. J gave up 5 bases and V 1 base, and 3 bases lay outside the gene matches. The CDR3 covers 14 residues. CDR1 and CDR2 (germline): SQVTM, ANQGSEA. The DNA for the CDR3 is TGCAGCGTTGAAGGCCCTAGCGGGGACAATGAGCAGTTCTTC. Translation: CSVEGPSGDNEQFF.

The chain is built from TRBV6-5 and TRBJ1-4; 9 nucleotides line up with TRBD1. The CDR3 contains 16 residues. Unmatched junction bases numbered 7, after V lost 0 bases and J lost 8 bases. In germline, CDR1 is MNHEY, CDR2 SVGAGI. In DNA, the CDR3 is TGTGCCAGCAGTTACTCTCCAGGGACAGGGAGGGAAAAACTGTTTTTT. Its translation is CASSYSPGTGREKLFF.

The chain has TRBV28 and TRBJ2-1; D ambiguous. The CDR3 spans 9 residues. Germline lookup yields CDR1 MDHEN and CDR2 SYDVKM. V was clipped by 5 bases and J by 12 bases, with 5 bases between them. This CDR3 reads CASSPWQFF. DNA for the CDR3: TGTGCCAGCAGTCCGTGGCAGTTCTTC.

This clone was seen just once. The chain couples TRBV6-1 to TRBJ2-1, with D possibly TRBD2 on 6 matching bases. This CDR3 region has 14 residues. The V gene's germline CDR1 is MNHNS and CDR2 SASEGT. V was clipped by 1 base and J by 10 bases, with 14 bases between them. CDR3 nucleotides: TGTGCCAGCAGTGAAGGTAGGAGGGTTGAGGAGCAGTTCTTC. Translation: CASSEGRRVEEQFF.

This chain connects TRBV2 to TRBJ2-5, with 7 bases fitting TRBD2. Germline V gene data show CDR1 as SNHLY and CDR2 as FYNNEI. This CDR3 is built from 14 residues. V lost 9 bases and J lost 4; bases outside the gene matches: 11. In DNA form, the CDR3 reads TGTGCCAGTCAAGATGCTAGCGGTCCAGAGACCCAGTACTTC. This encodes CASQDASGPETQYF.

This clone was found a few times. The V and J genes are TRBV5-1 and TRBJ2-7; 7 nucleotides align to TRBD2. Unmatched junction bases numbered 5, after V lost 4 bases and J lost 4 bases. The germline V gene has CDR1 SGHRS and CDR2 YFSETQ. This CDR3 comprises 13 residues. The CDR3 loop reads CASSPGGSYEQYF. The CDR3 DNA reads TGCGCCAGCAGCCCGGGCGGGAGTTACGAGCAGTACTTC.

The V and J genes are TRBV20-1 and TRBJ2-7; 7 bases agree with TRBD2. The germline V gene has CDR1 DFQATT and CDR2 SNEGSKA (reference sequence). This CDR3 is 11 amino acids long. J gave up 11 bases and V 3 bases, and 7 bases lay outside the gene matches. CDR3 protein: CSASILGGEYF. The CDR3 DNA reads as TGCAGTGCTAGTATTTTGGGAGGGGAGTACTTC.

A few counts support this clone. The chain has TRBV5-6 and TRBJ2-1; 13 nucleotides align to TRBD2. V dropped 4 bases and J dropped 1; count of bases not matched to a gene: 2. CDR1 is SGHDT, CDR2 YYEEEE, per germline. This CDR3 has 16 residues. The CDR3 coding sequence is TGTGCCAGCAGCCCACTAGCGGGAGGGTCCTACAATGAGCAGTTCTTC. It translates to CASSPLAGGSYNEQFF.